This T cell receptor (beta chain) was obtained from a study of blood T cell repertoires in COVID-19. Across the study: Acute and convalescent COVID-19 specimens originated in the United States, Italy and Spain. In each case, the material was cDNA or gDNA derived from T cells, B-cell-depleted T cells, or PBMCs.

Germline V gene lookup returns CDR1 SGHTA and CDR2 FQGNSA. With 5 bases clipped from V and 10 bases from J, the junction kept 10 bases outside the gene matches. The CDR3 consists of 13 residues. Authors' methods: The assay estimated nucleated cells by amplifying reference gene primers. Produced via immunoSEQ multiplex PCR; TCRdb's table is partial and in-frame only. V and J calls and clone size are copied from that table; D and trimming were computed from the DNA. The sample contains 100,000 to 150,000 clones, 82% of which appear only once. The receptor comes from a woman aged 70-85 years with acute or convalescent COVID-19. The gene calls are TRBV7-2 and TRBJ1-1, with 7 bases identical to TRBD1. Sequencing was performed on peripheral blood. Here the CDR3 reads CASSLQGLEGAFF. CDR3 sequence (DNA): TGTGCCAGCAGCCTACAGGGGCTTGAGGGAGCTTTCTTT.